This T cell receptor (beta chain) was identified during a study of shared clonotypes between healthy human individuals. Points from the study as a whole: Relative to memory subsets, naive subsets generally showed larger estimated richness. Blood alone was sampled, and tissue repertoires likely differ.

This CDR3 has 13 residues. Germline V gene lookup returns CDR1 MNHEY and CDR2 SMNVEV (reference sequence). Trimming left V 8 bases short and J 7 bases short, with 14 bases between. Assay: immunoSEQ multiplex PCR; the TCRdb copy retains only in-frame clones and omits some. This sample yields some 2.1 million clones, of which 90% to 95% are seen a single time; roughly 1.7% belongs to the top ten. Note on this clone: Its antigen is not identified.

The naive CD8 fraction comprised CD45RO-negative cells positively selected for CCR7 and excluded terminally differentiated effector memory CD45RA+ cells. Sequencing input: naive CD8+ T cells from PBMCs. The rearrangement joins TRBV27 to TRBJ2-2; a possible D gene is TRBD1 (6 bases). This receptor was identified in a man younger than 35 in good health. Some clones in this sample may be carry-over from other donors' samples. CDR3 in amino acids: CASGTGRRGELFF. CDR3 sequence (DNA): TGTGCCAGCGGAACAGGGAGACGCGGGGAGCTGTTTTTT.